This TCR beta chain was recorded in a study of cytomegalovirus exposure and HLA in healthy donors. Study background: Some 85 million unique TCRs, all from HLA-typed donors, were included in an early release of the data. Study-level points and caveats: Researchers reported in a later analysis that common viral pathogens appeared linked to several top clusters. Researchers catalogued 160 or so TCR beta chains as cytomegalovirus-associated. Presence/absence analyses rested on an assumption that sequencing depth was roughly uniform across donors.

Points on this clone: Its antigen remains unidentified.

Vbeta (60) and Jbeta (13) primers were used in the PCR. This table comes from immunoSEQ multiplex PCR, and its TCRdb copy is limited to in-frame clones, with some not included. The data contain 55,000 to 80,000 clones, about 79% of them seen just once; the ten biggest clones take up around 7.6%. The sequence derives from a man aged 60 to 75 in good health and CMV-seropositive. The sequenced sample consisted of PBMCs.

The CDR3 protein is CASREDRNTEAFF. DNA for the CDR3: TGTGCCAGCAGAGAGGACAGGAACACTGAAGCTTTCTTT. The V call is TRBV2, the J call TRBJ1-1; TRBD1 might be the D (6 bases). This CDR3 is built from 13 residues. V lost 6 bases, J lost 1 base, and 9 bases lay in between. Germline lookup yields CDR1 SNHLY and CDR2 FYNNEI. The complete variable domain, with remaining parts taken from reference TRBV2 and TRBJ1-1, reads EPEVTQTPSHQVTQMGQEVILRCVPISNHLYFYWYRQILGQKVEFLVSFYNNEISEKSEIFDDQFSVERPDGSNFTLKIRSTKLEDSAMYFCASREDRNTEAFFGQGTRLTVV.